The TCR beta chain described here comes from a study of OX40 agonist ivuxolimab in advanced cancers. The table came from immunoSEQ multiplex PCR; TCRdb's copy has only in-frame clones and leaves some out. Among about 73,000 clones listed, about 80% were seen once. This CDR3 is 12 amino acids long. The germline V gene encodes CDR1 SGHTA and CDR2 FQGNSA. V lost 3 bases, J lost 9 bases, and 10 bases lay in between. The specimen was CD4+ or CD8+ T cells sorted from blood, collected in a trial of the OX40 agonist ivuxolimab. This chain links TRBV7-2 with TRBJ2-3, with TRBD2 as a possible D gene (5 bases). This TCR derives from an adult with an advanced solid tumor such as melanoma, head and neck, liver or kidney cancer. The CDR3 spells CASSLDRGTQYF. The CDR3 DNA follows: TGTGCCAGCAGCTTGGACCGGGGAACGCAGTATTTT.